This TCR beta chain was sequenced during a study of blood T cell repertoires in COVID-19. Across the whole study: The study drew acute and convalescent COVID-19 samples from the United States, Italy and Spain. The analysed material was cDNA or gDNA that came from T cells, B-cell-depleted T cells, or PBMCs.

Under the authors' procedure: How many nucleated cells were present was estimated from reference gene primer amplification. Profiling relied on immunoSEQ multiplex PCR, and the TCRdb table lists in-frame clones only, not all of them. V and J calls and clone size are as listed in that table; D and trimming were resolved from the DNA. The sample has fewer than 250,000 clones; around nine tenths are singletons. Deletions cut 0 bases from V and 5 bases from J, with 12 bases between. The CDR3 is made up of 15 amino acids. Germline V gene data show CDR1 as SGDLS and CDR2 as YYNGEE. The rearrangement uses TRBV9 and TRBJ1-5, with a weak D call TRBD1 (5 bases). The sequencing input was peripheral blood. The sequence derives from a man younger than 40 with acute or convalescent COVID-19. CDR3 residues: CASSVAPGGDQPQHF. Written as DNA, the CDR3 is TGTGCCAGCAGCGTAGCTCCAGGAGGGGATCAGCCCCAGCATTTT.